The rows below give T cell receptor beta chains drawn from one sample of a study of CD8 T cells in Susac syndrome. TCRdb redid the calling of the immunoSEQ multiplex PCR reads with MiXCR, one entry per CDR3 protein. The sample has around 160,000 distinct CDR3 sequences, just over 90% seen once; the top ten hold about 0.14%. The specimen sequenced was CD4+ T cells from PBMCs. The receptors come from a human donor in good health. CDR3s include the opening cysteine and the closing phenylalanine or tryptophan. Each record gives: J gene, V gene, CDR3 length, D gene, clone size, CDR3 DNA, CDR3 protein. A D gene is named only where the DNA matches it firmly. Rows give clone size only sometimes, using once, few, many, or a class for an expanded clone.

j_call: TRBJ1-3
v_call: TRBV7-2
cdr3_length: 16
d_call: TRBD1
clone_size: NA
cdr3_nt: TGTGCCAGCAGCGACCGAGGACAGGGCTCTGGAAACACCATATATTTT
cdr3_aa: CASSDRGQGSGNTIYF

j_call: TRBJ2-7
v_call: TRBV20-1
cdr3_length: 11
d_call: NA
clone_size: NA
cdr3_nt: TGCAGTGGGGATGCGGGTGGGCGGCAGTACTTC
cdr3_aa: CSGDAGGRQYF

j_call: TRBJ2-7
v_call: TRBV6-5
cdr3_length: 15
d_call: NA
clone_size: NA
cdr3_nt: TGTGCCAGCAGTTACTCTGGCACAAACTCCTACGAGCAGTACTTC
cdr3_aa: CASSYSGTNSYEQYF

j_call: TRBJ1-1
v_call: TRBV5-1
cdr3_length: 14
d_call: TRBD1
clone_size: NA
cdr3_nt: TGCGCCAGCAGCTTGGGGACAGGGCACACTGAAGCTTTCTTT
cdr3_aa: CASSLGTGHTEAFF

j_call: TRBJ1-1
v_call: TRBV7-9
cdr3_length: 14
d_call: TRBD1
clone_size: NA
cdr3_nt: TGTGCCAGCAGTAAACAGGGGGCAGACACTGAAGCTTTCTTT
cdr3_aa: CASSKQGADTEAFF

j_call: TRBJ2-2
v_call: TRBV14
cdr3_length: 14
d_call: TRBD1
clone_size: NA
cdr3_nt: TGTGCCAGCAGCCGACTGGACAGGCCCGGGGAGCTGTTTTTT
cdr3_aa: CASSRLDRPGELFF

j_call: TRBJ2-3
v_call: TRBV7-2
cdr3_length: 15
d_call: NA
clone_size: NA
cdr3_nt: TGTGCCAGCAGCTTAGGCCACCCCAATTCGGATACGCAGTATTTT
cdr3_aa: CASSLGHPNSDTQYF

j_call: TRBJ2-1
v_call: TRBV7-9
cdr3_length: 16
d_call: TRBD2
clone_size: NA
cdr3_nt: TGTGCCAGCAGCTTGCCCATAGCGGGGTCCTACAATGAGCAGTTCTTC
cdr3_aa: CASSLPIAGSYNEQFF

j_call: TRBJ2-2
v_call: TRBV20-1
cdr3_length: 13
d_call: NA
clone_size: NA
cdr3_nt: TGCAGTGCCCCGGGACAGAACACCGGGGAGCTGTTTTTT
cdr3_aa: CSAPGQNTGELFF

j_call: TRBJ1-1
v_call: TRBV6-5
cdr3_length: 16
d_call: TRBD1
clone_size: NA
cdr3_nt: TGTGCCAGCAGTTACTCGTTTACAGGGGGGTACACTGAAGCTTTCTTT
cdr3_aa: CASSYSFTGGYTEAFF

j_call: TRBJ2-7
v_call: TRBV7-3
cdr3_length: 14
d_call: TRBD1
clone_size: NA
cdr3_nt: TGTGCCAGCAGCCTCGACAGGGACGCCTACGAGCAGTACTTC
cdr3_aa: CASSLDRDAYEQYF

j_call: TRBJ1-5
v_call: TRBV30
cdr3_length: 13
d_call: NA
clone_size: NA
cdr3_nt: TGTGCCTGGAGTGAGTTGGAGGGTCAGCCCCAGCATTTT
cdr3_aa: CAWSELEGQPQHF

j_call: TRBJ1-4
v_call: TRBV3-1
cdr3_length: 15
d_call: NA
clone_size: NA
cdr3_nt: TGTGCCAGCAGCCCCACAGCGACCCGGGCTGGAAAACTGTTTTTT
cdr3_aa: CASSPTATRAGKLFF

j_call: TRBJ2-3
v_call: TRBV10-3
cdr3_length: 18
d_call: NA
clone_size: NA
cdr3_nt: TGTGCCATCAGTGAGTCGGCTAGCGAGGGGACCAGCACAGATACGCAGTATTTT
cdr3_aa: CAISESASEGTSTDTQYF

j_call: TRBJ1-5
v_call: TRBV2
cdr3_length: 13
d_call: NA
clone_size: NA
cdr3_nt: TGTGCCAGCAGCGACCAGGGGAATCAGCCCCAGCATTTT
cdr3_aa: CASSDQGNQPQHF

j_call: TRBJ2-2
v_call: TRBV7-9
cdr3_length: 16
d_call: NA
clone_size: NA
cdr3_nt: TGTGCCAGCAGCTTATTAAGGGGCAAGAACACCGGGGAGCTGTTTTTT
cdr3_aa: CASSLLRGKNTGELFF

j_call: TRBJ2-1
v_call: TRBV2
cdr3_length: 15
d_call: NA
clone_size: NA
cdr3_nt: TGTGCCAGCAGTGAAGCGCCTCTGGACTCGGTGGAGCAGTTCTTC
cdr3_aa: CASSEAPLDSVEQFF

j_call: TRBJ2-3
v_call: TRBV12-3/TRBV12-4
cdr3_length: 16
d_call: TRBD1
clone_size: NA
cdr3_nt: TGTGCCAGCAGTTCGGGACAGGGGTGGGACACAGATACGCAGTATTTT
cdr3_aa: CASSSGQGWDTDTQYF

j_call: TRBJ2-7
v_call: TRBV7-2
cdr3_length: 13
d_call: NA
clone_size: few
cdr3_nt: TGTGCCAGCAGCTCGCCCGGGACCCCGGCGCCGGACTTC
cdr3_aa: CASSSPGTPAPDF

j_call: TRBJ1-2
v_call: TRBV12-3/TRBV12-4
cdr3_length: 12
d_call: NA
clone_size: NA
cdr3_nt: TGTGCCAGCAGCCCTAGGCTCTATGGCTACACCTTC
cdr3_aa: CASSPRLYGYTF

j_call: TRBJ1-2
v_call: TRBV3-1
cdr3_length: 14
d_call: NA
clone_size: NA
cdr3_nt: TGTGCCAGCAGCCAAAGGGAGTCGGGAAGCGGCTACACCTTC
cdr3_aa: CASSQRESGSGYTF

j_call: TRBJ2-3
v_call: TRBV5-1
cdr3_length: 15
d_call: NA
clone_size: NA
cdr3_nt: TGCGCCAGCAGCCCCCTGGGGCCCGACACAGATACGCAGTATTTT
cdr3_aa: CASSPLGPDTDTQYF

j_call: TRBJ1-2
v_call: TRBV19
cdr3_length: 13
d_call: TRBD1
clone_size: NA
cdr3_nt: TGTGCCAGTAACGGCAGGGGGCTACATGGCTACACCTTC
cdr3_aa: CASNGRGLHGYTF

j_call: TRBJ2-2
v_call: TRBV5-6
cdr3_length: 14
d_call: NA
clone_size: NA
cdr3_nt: TGTGCCAGCAGCCAGGACCGACGAGCCGGGGAGCTGTTTTTT
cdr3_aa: CASSQDRRAGELFF

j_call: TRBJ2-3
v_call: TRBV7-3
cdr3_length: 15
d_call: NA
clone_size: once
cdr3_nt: TGTGCCAGCAGCTTAACAGGGGTCTTGACAGATACGCAGTATTTT
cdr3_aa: CASSLTGVLTDTQYF

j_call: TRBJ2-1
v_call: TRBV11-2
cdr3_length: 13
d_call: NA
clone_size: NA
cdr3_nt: TGTGCCAGCAGACGGGGGTCAAGGAATGAGCAGTTCTTC
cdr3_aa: CASRRGSRNEQFF

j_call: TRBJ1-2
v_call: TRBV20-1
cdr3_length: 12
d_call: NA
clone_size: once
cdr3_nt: TGCAGTGCTAGCCGAGGGGCTGATGGCTACACCTTC
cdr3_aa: CSASRGADGYTF

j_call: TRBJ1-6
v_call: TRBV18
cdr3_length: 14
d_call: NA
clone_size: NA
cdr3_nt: TGTGCCAGCTCACCACCGCCAGCCAATTCACCCCTCCACTTT
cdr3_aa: CASSPPPANSPLHF

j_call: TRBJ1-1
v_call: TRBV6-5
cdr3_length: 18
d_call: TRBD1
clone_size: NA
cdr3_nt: TGTGCCAGCAGTTACTCAGCTACGGCCCCGGGACAGGGCTTCGAAGCTTTCTTT
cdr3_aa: CASSYSATAPGQGFEAFF

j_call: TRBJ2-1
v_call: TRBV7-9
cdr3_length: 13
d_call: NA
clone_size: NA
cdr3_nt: TGTGCCAGCAGCTTCAGGGGGGTGGATGAGCAGTTCTTC
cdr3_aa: CASSFRGVDEQFF

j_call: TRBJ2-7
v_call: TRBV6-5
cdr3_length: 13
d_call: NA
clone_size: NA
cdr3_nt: TGTGCCAGCACCCAACGAGAGCCCTACGAGCAGTACTTC
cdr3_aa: CASTQREPYEQYF

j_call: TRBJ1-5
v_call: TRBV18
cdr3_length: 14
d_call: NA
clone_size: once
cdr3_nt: TGTGCCAGCTCACCAGCGAGTAGCAATCAGCCCCAGCATTTT
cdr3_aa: CASSPASSNQPQHF

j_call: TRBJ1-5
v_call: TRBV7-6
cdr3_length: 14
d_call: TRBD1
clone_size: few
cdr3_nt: TGTGCCAGCAGCTTAGGGACAGGTAATCAGCCCCAGCATTTT
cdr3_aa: CASSLGTGNQPQHF

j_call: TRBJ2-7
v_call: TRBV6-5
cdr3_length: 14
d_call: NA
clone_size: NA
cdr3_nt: TGTGCCAGCAGTTACTCGAAGGGGGCCTACGAGCAGTACTTC
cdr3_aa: CASSYSKGAYEQYF

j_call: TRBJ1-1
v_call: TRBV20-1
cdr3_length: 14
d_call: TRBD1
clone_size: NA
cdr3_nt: TGCAGTGCTAGAGAACAGGGGACGGGAGCTGAAGCTTTCTTT
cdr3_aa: CSAREQGTGAEAFF

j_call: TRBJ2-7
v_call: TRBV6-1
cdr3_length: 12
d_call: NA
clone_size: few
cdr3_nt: TGTGCCAGCAGTTTGATGGCGTATGAGCAGTACTTC
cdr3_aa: CASSLMAYEQYF

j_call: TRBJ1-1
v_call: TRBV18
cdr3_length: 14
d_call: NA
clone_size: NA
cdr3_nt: TGTGCCAGCTCACCAACGATGGGGAACACTGAAGCTTTCTTT
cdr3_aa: CASSPTMGNTEAFF

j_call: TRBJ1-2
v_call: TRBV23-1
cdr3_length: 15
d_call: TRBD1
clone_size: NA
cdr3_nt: TGCGCCAGCCATCCTAACGACAGGGATTCTGAGGGCTACACCTTC
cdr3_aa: CASHPNDRDSEGYTF

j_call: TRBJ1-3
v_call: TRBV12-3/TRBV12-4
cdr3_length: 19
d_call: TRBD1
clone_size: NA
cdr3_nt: TGTGCCAGCAGTTCAACCGACGGCGTGGGACAGAAAGCAGGAAACACCATATATTTT
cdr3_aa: CASSSTDGVGQKAGNTIYF

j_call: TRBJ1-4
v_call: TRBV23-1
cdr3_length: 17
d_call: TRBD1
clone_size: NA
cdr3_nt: TGCGCCAGCAGTCAAGACATACAGGGGAAGACGACTGAAAAACTGTTTTTT
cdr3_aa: CASSQDIQGKTTEKLFF

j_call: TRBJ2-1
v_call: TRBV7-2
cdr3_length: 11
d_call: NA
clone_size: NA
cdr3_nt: TGTGCCAGCAGACAGTACAATGAGCAGTTCTTC
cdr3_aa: CASRQYNEQFF

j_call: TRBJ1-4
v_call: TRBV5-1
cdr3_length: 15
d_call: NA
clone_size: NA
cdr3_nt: TGCGCCAGCAGCCCCGTAGGGGGAACTAATGAAAAACTGTTTTTT
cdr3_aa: CASSPVGGTNEKLFF

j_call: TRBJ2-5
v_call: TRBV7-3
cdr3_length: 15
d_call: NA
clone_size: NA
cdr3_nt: TGTGCCAGCAGCCCCCGCGCAGGGAAAGGAGAGACCCAGTACTTC
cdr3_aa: CASSPRAGKGETQYF

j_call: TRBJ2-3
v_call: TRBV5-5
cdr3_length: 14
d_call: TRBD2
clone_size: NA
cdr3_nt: TGTGCCAGCTGGGAGCGGGGTCGCACAGATACGCAGTATTTT
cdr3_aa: CASWERGRTDTQYF

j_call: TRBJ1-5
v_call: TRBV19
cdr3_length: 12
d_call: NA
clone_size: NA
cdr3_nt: TGTGCCACGGGGACTCTAAGTGGTCCCCAGCATTTT
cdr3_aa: CATGTLSGPQHF

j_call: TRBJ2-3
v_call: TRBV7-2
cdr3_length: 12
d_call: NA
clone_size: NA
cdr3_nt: TGTGCCAGCAGCTTGTCCCTGGATACGCAGTATTTT
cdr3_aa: CASSLSLDTQYF

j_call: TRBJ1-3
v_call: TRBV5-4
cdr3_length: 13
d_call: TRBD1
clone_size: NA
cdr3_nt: TGTGCCAGCAGCACAGGGGGTGGAAACACCATATATTTT
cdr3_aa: CASSTGGGNTIYF

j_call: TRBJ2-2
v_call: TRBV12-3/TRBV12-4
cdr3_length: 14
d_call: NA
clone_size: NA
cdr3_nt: TGTGCCAGCAGCCCCGGCGGGTCCACCGGGGAGCTGTTTTTT
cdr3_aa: CASSPGGSTGELFF

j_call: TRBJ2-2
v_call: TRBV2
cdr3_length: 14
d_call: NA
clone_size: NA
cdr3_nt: TGTGCCAGCAGGGGACCGATGAACACCGGGGAGCTGTTTTTT
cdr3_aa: CASRGPMNTGELFF

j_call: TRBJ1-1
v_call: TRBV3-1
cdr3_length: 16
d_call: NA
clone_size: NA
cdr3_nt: TGTGCCAGCAGCCACGGCGACGACAGGTCTGGCACTGAAGCTTTCTTT
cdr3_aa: CASSHGDDRSGTEAFF

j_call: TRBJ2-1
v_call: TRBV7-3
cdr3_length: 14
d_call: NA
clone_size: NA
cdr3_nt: TGTGCCAGCAGCCCCCAGGGTCCCTACAATGAGCAGTTCTTC
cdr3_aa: CASSPQGPYNEQFF

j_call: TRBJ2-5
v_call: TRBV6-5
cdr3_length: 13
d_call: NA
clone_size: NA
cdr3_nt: TGTGCCAGCAGCGACTATGAGCAAGAGACCCAGTACTTC
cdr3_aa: CASSDYEQETQYF

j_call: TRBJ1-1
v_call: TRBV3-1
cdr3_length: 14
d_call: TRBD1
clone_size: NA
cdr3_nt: TGTGCCAGCAGCCAGCAGGGGGGACACACTGAAGCTTTCTTT
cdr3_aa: CASSQQGGHTEAFF